Listed here is a single T cell receptor (beta chain). The antigen remains unidentified. The method was immunoSEQ multiplex PCR; TCRdb's version includes in-frame clones alone and lacks a portion of them. Of approximately 81,000 clones listed, about 91% are singletons. The source of the sample is a study of Tregs in tolerant kidney transplant recipients. Regarding the study as a whole: Findings come from small patient numbers and require larger validation. Antigen-driven expansion was suggested because donor-specific Tregs expanded more than all Tregs in tolerant patients. Expanding Tregs on activated donor B cells appeared to best identify donor-specific TCRbeta clones.

The CDR3 extends over 11 amino acids. V was clipped by 3 bases and J by 7 bases, with 10 bases between them. Germline CDR1 reads SQVTM; CDR2 reads ANQGSEA. Related graft donors supplied nonmyeloablative bone marrow transplants, and mixed chimerism was transient. Unstimulated regulatory T cells (CD4+CD25+CD127-), CD4+CD25- non-regulatory cells, CD4 and CD8 cells were FACS-sorted from thawed PBMCs. The source of this sequence is a human patient who received a combined kidney and bone marrow transplant. The graft donor may have contributed some T cells. The gene calls are TRBV29-1 and TRBJ2-7, with D maybe TRBD2 (6 bases). Specimen: CD4+ T cells from blood (PBMCs), collected 24 months after the transplant. The CDR3: CSVDLGGEQYF. The CDR3 DNA reads as TGCAGCGTTGATTTGGGGGGAGAGCAGTACTTC.